This passage covers 8 T cell receptor beta chains from one sample sequenced in a study of identical twins. TCRdb called the 5' RACE reads again in MiXCR, with one record for every CDR3 protein. Altogether some 240,000 distinct CDR3 sequences are present, 6.5% to 9.5% being singletons, with the ten largest covering around 3%. The sample was also reused in another study, on yellow fever vaccine responses in identical twins.

Sequenced sample: CD8+ T cells sorted from blood. The receptors here all came from a woman aged 18 to 35 in good health.

This clonotype has a handful of counts. The chain has TRBV12-5 and TRBJ2-1; D is uncertain. The V end lost 1 base, the J end lost 8 bases, and 9 bases lay between the germline ends. CDR1 and CDR2 from the germline V gene are LGHNT and FRNRAP. The CDR3 sequence is 13 residues long. This chain's CDR3 is CASGLDLGDEQFF. The CDR3 DNA follows: TGTGCTAGTGGTTTGGACCTTGGAGATGAGCAGTTCTTC.

To note about this clonotype: A junction end diverges from the germline sequence, so it may reflect a read error. The CDR3 is CSARDIQRGPADTRYF. CDR3 coding DNA: TGCAGTGCTAGAGATATCCAGCGGGGGCCTGCGGATACGCGGTATTTT. This chain uses TRBV20-1 with TRBJ2-3, with TRBD2 matching over 8 bases. The germline CDR1 and CDR2 sequences are DFQATT and SNEGSKA (reference sequence). This CDR3 contains 16 residues.

Many counts were recorded for this clonotype. The V gene is TRBV12-3 or TRBV12-4, the J gene TRBJ1-3, with D possibly TRBD1 on 5 matching bases. The germline V and J ends were trimmed by 6 bases and 1 base, with 10 bases remaining between them. The length of the CDR3 is 14 residues. CDR3 DNA sequence: TGTGCCAGCAGAGCGACAGAATCTGGAAACACCATATATTTT. Its translation is CASRATESGNTIYF.

This clonotype was detected many times. The chain uses TRBV27 and TRBJ2-6; tentatively, D is TRBD1 or TRBD2 (5 bases each). Deletions cut 5 bases from V and 0 bases from J, with 8 bases between. The CDR3 consists of 15 residues. CDR1 is MNHEY, CDR2 SMNVEV, per germline (reference sequence). This chain's CDR3 is CASSQGTSGANVLTF. The CDR3, as DNA: TGTGCCAGCAGTCAAGGGACCTCTGGGGCCAACGTCCTGACTTTC.

This clonotype was recorded at least ten times. The CDR3 nucleotides read TGCAGCGTTCCAGGGGCCAATGAGCAGTTCTTC. Its protein is CSVPGANEQFF. The chain employs TRBV29-1 and TRBJ2-1; D perhaps matches TRBD1 (6 bases). The CDR3 runs 11 residues. The germline CDR1 and CDR2 sequences are SQVTM and ANQGSEA. Trimming removed 5 bases from V and 6 bases from J, with 8 bases in between.

This clonotype has at least ten counts. The chain combines TRBV6-6 with TRBJ2-3; D unclear. Germline V gives CDR1 MNHNY, CDR2 SVGAGI (reference sequence). Trimming shortened V by 5 bases and J by 2 bases, and 2 bases separated the two germline ends. This CDR3 is 11 amino acids long. The CDR3 reads CASSHTDTQYF. The CDR3, as DNA: TGTGCCAGCAGTCACACAGATACGCAGTATTTT.

A few counts support this clonotype. The gene calls are TRBV28 and TRBJ2-7; possibly TRBD1 for D (5 bases). The CDR3 runs to 13 residues. The V and J ends lost 6 bases and 3 bases respectively, with 12 bases between them. Germline assignment: CDR1 MDHEN and CDR2 SYDVKM. The CDR3 nucleotides read TGTGCCAGCAGCCTAAGGGGTCACTACGAGCAGTACTTC. Amino acid sequence: CASSLRGHYEQYF.

There are a few counts of this clonotype. The chain employs TRBV7-9 and TRBJ2-1; TRBD2 matches at 7 bases. Looked up from germline, CDR1 is SEHNR and CDR2 is FQNEAQ (reference sequence). This CDR3 has 16 residues. The ends lost 0 bases at V and 3 bases at J; junction bases unmatched: 5. CDR3 sequence (DNA): TGTGCCAGCAGCTTAGCGCGGGGGAGGCTCTACAATGAGCAGTTCTTC. This codes for CASSLARGRLYNEQFF. Drawing the rest from reference TRBV7-9 and TRBJ2-1, the complete variable domain is DTGVSQNPRHKITKRGQNVTFRCDPISEHNRLYWYRQTLGQGPEFLTYFQNEAQLEKSRLLSDRFSAERPKGSFSTLEIQRTEQGDSAMYLCASSLARGRLYNEQFFGPGTRLTVL.